The 20 T cell receptor beta chains in this list originate from one sample, sequenced in a study of blood T cells in healthy people across ages. Together with a sample-barcoded 5' primer, a J-beta primer mix was included in a second PCR lasting about 7 to 11 cycles. TCRdb used MiXCR to reprocess the 5' RACE reads, holding one entry per CDR3 protein. The sample shows almost 300,000 distinct CDR3 sequences, roughly 27% of them seen only once. Sequenced material: blood. The origin of the receptors is a woman aged 70-85 years in good health.

This chain joins TRBV15 and TRBJ1-4; no clear D. This CDR3 has 13 residues. Trimming took 5 bases from V and 6 from J, leaving 10 bases between them. Germline-derived CDR1 and CDR2 are LNHNV and YYDKDF (reference sequence). For the CDR3, the DNA is TGTGCCACCAGCCACGGGGATTATGAAAAACTGTTTTTT. Translated: CATSHGDYEKLFF. Full variable domain (missing parts from reference TRBV15 and TRBJ1-4): DAMVIQNPRYQVTQFGKPVTLSCSQTLNHNVMYWYQQKSSQAPKLLFHYYDKDFNNEADTPDNFQSRRPNTSFCFLDIRSPGLGDTAMYLCATSHGDYEKLFFGSGTQLSVL.

The chain carries TRBV5-6 and TRBJ2-5; D is undetermined. The J call may be incorrect, as the DNA end agrees better with TRBJ2-7. CDR3 length equals 14 residues. CDR1 is SGHDT and CDR2 is YYEEEE in the germline V gene. CDR3 nucleotides: TGTGCCAGCAGCTTGGGGGTCCGCTCCTACGAGCAGTACTTC. This translates into CASSLGVRSYEQYF.

This clonotype has ten or more counts. The V gene is TRBV29-1, the J gene TRBJ1-1, with D perhaps matching TRBD1 (5 bases). The ends were cut back, 4 bases at V and 0 bases at J, with 9 bases in the middle. This CDR3 region has 13 residues. Germline CDR1 reads SQVTM; CDR2 reads ANQGSEA. CDR3 amino acids: CSVGGTVNTEAFF. In nucleotides, the CDR3 is TGCAGCGTTGGAGGGACGGTGAACACTGAAGCTTTCTTT.

The J gene is TRBJ1-2, the V gene TRBV3-1; D gene unclear. Per the germline V gene, CDR1 is LGHDT and CDR2 is YNNKEL (reference sequence). Trimming stripped 1 base from V and 6 bases from J, with 6 bases between. CDR3 length equals 12 residues. CDR3 nucleotide sequence: TGTGCCAGCAGCCAAGTGCCCCATGGCTACACCTTC. It yields the protein CASSQVPHGYTF.

The chain links TRBV6-2 or TRBV6-3 to TRBJ2-1; tentative D call: TRBD2 (6 bases). The V and J ends lost 9 bases and 3 bases respectively, with 9 bases between them. Germline loops: CDR1 MNHEY, CDR2 SVGEGT. The CDR3 extends over 12 amino acids. CDR3 loop: CARGDCYNEQFF. As DNA, the CDR3 is TGTGCCAGGGGGGACTGCTACAATGAGCAGTTCTTC.

The chain is built from TRBV4-1 and TRBJ2-1, with TRBD2 identical over 7 bases. The germline gives CDR1 MGHRA, CDR2 YSYEKL. J lost 3 bases, V lost 4 bases, and 9 bases had no gene match. This CDR3 region has 16 residues. Here the CDR3 reads CASSLSPLADYNEQFF. The CDR3 nucleotides read TGCGCCAGCAGCCTAAGCCCCCTAGCGGACTACAATGAGCAGTTCTTC.

This clonotype was seen a few times. The J gene is TRBJ2-4, the V gene TRBV20-1, with TRBD2 identical over 8 bases. J lost 0 bases, V lost 0 bases, and 4 bases had no gene match. This CDR3 has 16 amino acids. From germline, CDR1 is DFQATT and CDR2 SNEGSKA (reference sequence). The CDR3 coding sequence is TGCAGTGCTAGAGATCTCGGGGGGGTAGCCAAAAACATTCAGTACTTC. Its translation is CSARDLGGVAKNIQYF.

This clonotype appeared many times. V gene TRBV6-6 combines with J gene TRBJ1-5, with TRBD1 matching 10 bases. The CDR3 contains 16 residues. In germline, CDR1 is MNHNY, CDR2 SVGAGI (reference sequence). V lost 5 bases, J lost 2 bases, and 6 bases stayed unmatched. The CDR3 bases are TGTGCCAGCAGTAGCCACGGGACAGGGGGCAATCAGCCCCAGCATTTT. Translated, it gives CASSSHGTGGNQPQHF.

V and J are TRBV20-1 and TRBJ2-1, with 7 bases fitting TRBD1. This CDR3 is built from 11 residues. Germline-derived CDR1 and CDR2 are DFQATT and SNEGSKA (reference sequence). The trim removed 3 bases at V and 8 bases at J, leaving 1 base unmatched. CDR3 amino acids: CSASTGDEQFF. CDR3 in DNA: TGCAGTGCTAGTACAGGGGATGAGCAGTTCTTC.

This chain uses TRBV21-1 with TRBJ2-3; the table's D call, TRBD1, was not checked against the DNA. TRBV21-1 is a pseudogene. This CDR3 has 17 residues. CDR3 protein: CASSLPGTGGFTDTQYF. The CDR3 DNA is TGTGCCAGCAGTCTCCCTGGGACAGGGGGGTTCACAGATACGCAGTATTTT.

This clonotype was counted a few times. The chain couples TRBV5-1 to TRBJ2-1; 10 nucleotides align to TRBD2. The CDR3 spans 14 residues. The ends lost 4 bases at V and 6 bases at J; junction bases unmatched: 4. Germline loops: CDR1 SGHRS, CDR2 YFSETQ. The CDR3 reads CASSLVAGGNEQFF. As DNA, the CDR3 is TGCGCCAGCAGCCTAGTAGCGGGGGGCAATGAGCAGTTCTTC. The full variable domain, its missing parts supplied by reference TRBV5-1 and TRBJ2-1, is KAGVTQTPRYLIKTRGQQVTLSCSPISGHRSVSWYQQTPGQGLQFLFEYFSETQRNKGNFPGRFSGRQFSNSRSEMNVSTLELGDSALYLCASSLVAGGNEQFFGPGTRLTVL.

This clonotype was recorded a few times. The J gene is TRBJ1-1, the V gene TRBV28; TRBD1 is a possible D gene (5 bases). The CDR3 contains 14 residues. V lost 4 bases, J lost 6 bases, and 15 bases lay in between. Per germline, CDR1 MDHEN and CDR2 SYDVKM. The CDR3 loop is CASSWVFGGAEAFF. The CDR3 DNA reads TGTGCCAGCAGTTGGGTCTTCGGAGGGGCTGAAGCTTTCTTT.

The chain has TRBV27 and TRBJ1-1; a weak D match, TRBD1 (6 bases). The CDR3 runs to 11 residues. Trimming took off 6 bases at V and 8 bases at J, with 10 bases between the two ends. CDR1 is MNHEY and CDR2 is SMNVEV in the germline V gene (reference sequence). The CDR3 coding sequence is TGTGCCAGCAGGCCTACAGGGGAAGCTTTCTTT. It yields the protein CASRPTGEAFF.

The gene calls are TRBV7-9 and TRBJ2-1; 7 nucleotides agree with TRBD1. The CDR3 totals 14 residues. V was clipped by 9 bases and J by 6 bases; unmatched bases: 11. The germline V gene has CDR1 SEHNR and CDR2 FQNEAQ (reference sequence). CDR3 sequence: CASVEQGVSNEQFF. The CDR3 DNA is TGTGCCAGTGTCGAGCAGGGGGTGAGCAATGAGCAGTTCTTC.

The CDR3: CAISRGVTGESETQYF. The CDR3 bases are TGTGCCATCAGTCGCGGGGTGACAGGGGAGTCAGAGACCCAGTACTTC. This chain links TRBV10-3 with TRBJ2-5, with 8 bases matching TRBD1. The CDR3 is 16 residues long. The germline V gene encodes CDR1 ENHRY and CDR2 SYGVKD. J gave up 4 bases and V 5 bases, and 12 bases lay outside the gene matches.

V usage is TRBV29-1 and J usage is TRBJ1-1; D uncertain. The V gene's germline CDR1 is SQVTM and CDR2 ANQGSEA. The CDR3 sequence is 12 residues long. Trimming took off 5 bases at V and 7 bases at J, with 14 bases between the two ends. DNA of the CDR3: TGCAGCGTTCGGAGAGGATTCGATGAAGCTTTCTTT. It yields the protein CSVRRGFDEAFF.

This sequence joins TRBV12-3 or TRBV12-4 and TRBJ1-2, with D perhaps TRBD1 (5 bases). The CDR3 has 14 residues. The V gene lost 8 bases and the J gene lost 4 bases, with 17 bases spanning the gap. CDR3 nucleotides: TGTGCCAGCGGACTACCGGGACGGGGCTATGGCTACACCTTC. Residues: CASGLPGRGYGYTF.

This clonotype has only a few counts. The chain joins TRBV13 to TRBJ2-2; 14 bases line up with TRBD2. The junction had 6 bases not matched to a gene; V was cut back by 5 bases and J by 4 bases. Looked up from germline, CDR1 is PRHDT and CDR2 is FYEKMQ (reference sequence). The CDR3 is made up of 17 amino acids. Written as DNA, the CDR3 is TGTGCCAGCAGCCCGCAGACTAGCGGGAGGGCCACCGGGGAGCTGTTTTTT. Translation: CASSPQTSGRATGELFF.

The V and J genes are TRBV27 and TRBJ1-4, with D possibly matching TRBD1 (5 bases). This CDR3 spans 15 amino acids. Trimming stripped 5 bases from V and 8 bases from J, with 18 bases between. Germline values: CDR1 MNHEY, CDR2 SMNVEV (reference sequence). This CDR3 reads CASSDTPGFYEKLFF. The DNA of the CDR3 is TGTGCCAGCAGTGACACCCCAGGGTTTTACGAAAAACTGTTTTTT.

The chain uses TRBV11-3 and TRBJ2-5; the D gene is possibly TRBD1 (5 bases). The CDR3 consists of 14 residues. The V gene's germline CDR1 is SGHNT and CDR2 YENEEA. V was trimmed by 1 base and J by 5 bases, leaving 11 bases between them. CDR3 region: CASSLVQGAETQYF. As DNA, the CDR3 is TGTGCCAGCAGCTTAGTCCAGGGTGCGGAGACCCAGTACTTC.